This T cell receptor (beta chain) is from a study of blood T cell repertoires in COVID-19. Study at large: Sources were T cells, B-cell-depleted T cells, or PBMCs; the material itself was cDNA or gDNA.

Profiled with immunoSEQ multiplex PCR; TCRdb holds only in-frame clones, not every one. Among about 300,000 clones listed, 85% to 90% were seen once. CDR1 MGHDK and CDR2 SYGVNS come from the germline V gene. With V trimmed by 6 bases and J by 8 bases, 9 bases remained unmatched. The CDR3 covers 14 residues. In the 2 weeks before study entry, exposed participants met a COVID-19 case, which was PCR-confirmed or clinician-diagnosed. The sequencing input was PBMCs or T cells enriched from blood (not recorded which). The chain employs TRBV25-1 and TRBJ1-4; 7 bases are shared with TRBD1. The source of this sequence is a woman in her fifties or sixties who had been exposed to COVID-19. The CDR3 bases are TGTGCCAGCAGCGACAGGGCCGCGGGGGAAAAACTGTTTTTT. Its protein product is CASSDRAAGEKLFF.